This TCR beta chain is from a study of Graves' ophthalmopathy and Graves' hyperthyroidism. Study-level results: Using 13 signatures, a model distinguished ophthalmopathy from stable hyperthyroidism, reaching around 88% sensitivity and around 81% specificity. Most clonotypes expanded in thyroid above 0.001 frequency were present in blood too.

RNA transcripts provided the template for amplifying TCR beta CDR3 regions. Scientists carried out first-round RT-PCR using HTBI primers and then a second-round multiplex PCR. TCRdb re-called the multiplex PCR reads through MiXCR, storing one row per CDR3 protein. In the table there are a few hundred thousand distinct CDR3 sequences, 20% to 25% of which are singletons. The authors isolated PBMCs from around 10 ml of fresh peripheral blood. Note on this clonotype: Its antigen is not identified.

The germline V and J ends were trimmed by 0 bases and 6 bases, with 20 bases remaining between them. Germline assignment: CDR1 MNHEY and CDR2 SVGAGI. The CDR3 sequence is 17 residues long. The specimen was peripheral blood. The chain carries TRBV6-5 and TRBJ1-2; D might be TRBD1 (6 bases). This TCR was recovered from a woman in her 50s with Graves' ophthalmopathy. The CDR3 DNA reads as TGTGCCAGCAGTTACTCGGCCCGGGGGGGGCGCCTCGATGGCTACACCTTC. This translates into CASSYSARGGRLDGYTF.